This is a list of T cell receptor beta chains from one sample in a study of long-term antiretroviral therapy in people with HIV. The protocol was immunoSEQ multiplex PCR, while the TCRdb copy is restricted to in-frame clones and leaves out a portion. Of around 40,000 clones listed, 70% to 90% are singletons. The sequencing here drew on unsorted PBMCs, taken just before starting antiretroviral therapy. These receptors came from a woman aged 18-30 years with HIV. The CDR3 runs from the conserved cysteine through the conserved F or W. D genes are given only for firm matches. The size of a clone is reported for some rows only, either as once, few or many, or as a class for expanded clones.

>-|TRBV9|TRBJ1-1|-
TGTGCCAGCAGCGTAGATCAGTCCGCCGGAAGGACTCCGGGCACTGAAGCTTTCTTT
CASSVDQSAGRTPGTEAFF
>-|TRBV6-5|TRBJ2-5|TRBD1
TGTGCCAGCAGTACCTGGACAGGGAGGAAGACCCAGTACTTC
CASSTWTGRKTQYF
>medium-sized|TRBV7-8|TRBJ2-1|TRBD2
TGTGCCAGCAGCGAGCTAGCGGGAGTTGGTGAGCAGTTCTTC
CASSELAGVGEQFF
>-|TRBV7-9|TRBJ2-6|-
TGTGCCAGCAGCGGATTTAACCCGTTCGACGGGGATCACAACGTCCTGACTTTC
CASSGFNPFDGDHNVLTF
>-|TRBV28|TRBJ2-4|-
TGTGCCAGCAGCTCCCTGTTCATTCAGTACTTC
CASSSLFIQYF
>once|TRBV15|TRBJ1-2|-
TGTGCCACCAGCAGAGAAGGTAATGACTATGGCTACACCTTC
CATSREGNDYGYTF
>-|TRBV9|TRBJ2-3|-
TGTGCCAGCAGCGTAGAAGGGCGGCCCACAGATACGCAGTATTTT
CASSVEGRPTDTQYF
>-|TRBV7-8|TRBJ2-7|-
TGTGCCAGCAGCTTAAAGGGACACGGATACGAGCAGTACTTC
CASSLKGHGYEQYF
>-|TRBV7-3|TRBJ2-3|-
TGTGCCAGCAGGGTAGGATCCACAGATACGCAGTATTTT
CASRVGSTDTQYF
>-|TRBV19|TRBJ1-1|-
TGTGCCAGTAGTATAGATCGAGCCGGGAACACTGAAGCTTTCTTT
CASSIDRAGNTEAFF
>-|TRBV11-2|TRBJ1-3|-
TGTGCCAGCAGCTTGGGAGGACCCACCATATATTTT
CASSLGGPTIYF
>-|TRBV27|TRBJ1-1|-
TGTGCCAGCAGTTTAGAGGACGGGAACACTGAAGCTTTCTTT
CASSLEDGNTEAFF
>-|TRBV19|TRBJ1-5|TRBD1
TGTGCCAGTAGTATGGGACAGGGCCGAGGCAATCAGCCCCAGCATTTT
CASSMGQGRGNQPQHF
>-|TRBV7-9|TRBJ2-3|-
TGTGCCAGCAGCCCCAGACTGGACCGCACAGATACGCAGTATTTT
CASSPRLDRTDTQYF
>-|TRBV7-8|TRBJ2-3|-
TGTGCCAGCGGCGGAATCCGTGATACGCAGTATTTT
CASGGIRDTQYF
>-|TRBV7-8|TRBJ2-7|TRBD2
TGTGCCAGCAGCCCAAGCGGGGTTCCTAACGAGCAGTACTTC
CASSPSGVPNEQYF
>-|TRBV4-2|TRBJ2-6|TRBD1
TGTGCCAGCAGCCCCTACGAAGGGGGCGCATCTGGGGCCAACGTCCTGACTTTC
CASSPYEGGASGANVLTF
>-|TRBV5-6|TRBJ1-1|-
TGTGCCAGCAGCTCGACTGTGACAGAGACTGAAGCTTTCTTT
CASSSTVTETEAFF
>once|TRBV7-2|TRBJ2-7|-
TGTGCCAGCAGCTTATCGAGTCACATAGAGCAGTACTTC
CASSLSSHIEQYF
>-|TRBV28|TRBJ2-6|-
TGTGCCAGCATGTCCGTTGGGGAGAGTTCCTTGGGGGGGGCCAACGTCCTGACTTTC
CASMSVGESSLGGANVLTF
>-|TRBV27|TRBJ2-7|TRBD2
TGTGCCAGCAGTCCTAGCGGTAGCTCCTACGAGCAGTACTTC
CASSPSGSSYEQYF
>-|TRBV6-6|TRBJ1-1|TRBD1
TGTGCCAGCAGTTACGGCAGGGGGCTTAACACTGAAGCTTTCTTT
CASSYGRGLNTEAFF
>-|TRBV6-6|TRBJ2-3|-
TGTGCCAGCAGTCACAAAAGGACTAGCACAGATACGCAGTATTTT
CASSHKRTSTDTQYF
>-|TRBV7-3|TRBJ1-1|-
TGTGCCAGCAGCTTACGGGGGCGGACCACTGAAGCTTTCTTT
CASSLRGRTTEAFF
>few|TRBV13|TRBJ1-2|-
TGTGCCAGCAGCTTCGGGACATTCTACACCTTC
CASSFGTFYTF
>-|TRBV6-6|TRBJ1-2|-
TGTGCCAGCAGTATTCGGGTGCTGGGCTACACCTTC
CASSIRVLGYTF
>-|TRBV7-2|TRBJ2-2|TRBD2
TGTGCCAGCAGAAGGACTAGCGGGAGCGGTACCGGGGAGCTGTTTTTT
CASRRTSGSGTGELFF
>-|TRBV13|TRBJ1-1|-
TGTGCCAGCAGCTTAATTAGGGGGGACACTGAAGCTTTCTTT
CASSLIRGDTEAFF
>-|TRBV11-1|TRBJ1-1|-
TGTGCCAGCAGCACCTACAGGGAGACTGAAGCTTTCTTT
CASSTYRETEAFF
>-|TRBV7-3|TRBJ1-4|-
TGTGCCAGCAGTCGCGCAACTAATGAAAAACTGTTTTTT
CASSRATNEKLFF
>-|TRBV21-1|TRBJ2-7|-
TGTGCCAGCAACCCATCCCGGGACAGGGCCTACGAGCAGTACTTC
CASNPSRDRAYEQYF
>-|TRBV15|TRBJ2-2|-
TGTGCCACCAGCACGAAAGGTAGCACCGGGGAGCTGTTTTTT
CATSTKGSTGELFF
>-|TRBV6-1|TRBJ2-7|TRBD1
TGTGCCAGCAGTGAAGAGGTGACAGGGGGCTTCTACGAGCAGTACTTC
CASSEEVTGGFYEQYF
>-|TRBV4-2|TRBJ2-1|TRBD2
TGTGCCAGCAGCCAAGATCTGGCGGGAGGTCCGGGCGGTGAGCAGTTCTTC
CASSQDLAGGPGGEQFF
>-|TRBV28|TRBJ2-3|TRBD1
TGTGCCAGCAGCCCAGGACAGGGTGGTACAGATACGCAGTATTTT
CASSPGQGGTDTQYF
>-|TRBV5-1|TRBJ2-3|TRBD2
TGCGCCAGCAGCCCGGAGAGCGGGAGGGGAGATACGCAGTATTTT
CASSPESGRGDTQYF
>-|TRBV5-4|TRBJ1-1|TRBD1
TGTGCCAGCAGCTTGGAACAACAGGGGGCAGGTACTGAAGCTTTCTTT
CASSLEQQGAGTEAFF
>-|TRBV5-6|TRBJ1-1|-
TGTGCCAGCAGCTACAGGGAATACACTGAAGCTTTCTTT
CASSYREYTEAFF
>-|TRBV9|TRBJ2-7|-
TGTGCCAGCAGCGTAGAGGCTCTGGGGGCGCAGGAGCAGTACTTC
CASSVEALGAQEQYF
>-|TRBV18|TRBJ2-7|-
TGTGCCAGCTCACCATCATACTACGAGCAGTACTTC
CASSPSYYEQYF
>-|TRBV25-1|TRBJ2-2|-
TGTGCCAGCAGTGAATTACTAGGGACCCTCGGCACCGGGGAGCTGTTTTTT
CASSELLGTLGTGELFF
>-|TRBV27|TRBJ2-7|TRBD2
TGTGCCAGCAGTTTATGGGGCGGGAGGGCCTACGAGCAGTACTTC
CASSLWGGRAYEQYF
>-|TRBV7-3|TRBJ2-3|TRBD2
TGTGCCAGCAGCTTACTTGGAGCGGGAGGGCCGACAGATACGCAGTATTTT
CASSLLGAGGPTDTQYF
>few|TRBV19|TRBJ1-2|-
TGTGCCAGTAGTATAGACCCGGGACGGAAGTATGGCTACACCTTC
CASSIDPGRKYGYTF
>-|TRBV7-6|TRBJ1-5|-
TGTGCCAGCAGCCCTGGGGGGGGGCGGGGAGTTCAGCCCCAGCATTTT
CASSPGGGRGVQPQHF
>-|TRBV27|TRBJ2-1|-
TGTGCCAGCAGTATTGGGAATGAGCAGTTCTTC
CASSIGNEQFF
>-|TRBV6-5|TRBJ2-1|TRBD2
TGTGCCAGCAGTTACTCGGGGACTAGCGGGATCAATGAGCAGTTCTTC
CASSYSGTSGINEQFF
>-|TRBV19|TRBJ1-5|-
TGTGCCAGTAGTATGGGGGGGCTAAGCAATCAGCCCCAGCATTTT
CASSMGGLSNQPQHF